This TCR beta chain was recorded in a study of PD-L1 blockade in urothelial cancer. In the study overall: Atezolizumab at 1,200 mg intravenously every 3 weeks was started by patients in about 2014. Treatment start was followed by blood analysis at 3 weeks (second dose) and again at 6 weeks. Specimens of blood held a median count of roughly 140,000 T cells.

Enrolled patients showed locally advanced or metastatic urothelial carcinoma. The repertoire was sequenced with immunoSEQ multiplex PCR; TCRdb's copy has only in-frame clones and lacks some. The sample comprises roughly 84,000 clones, more than 75% of which are singletons, and more than 8% rests with the top ten. The sequence derives from a man aged 70 or older with urothelial cancer. This specimen was PBMCs, taken around atezolizumab (anti-PD-L1) treatment.

The chain's CDR3 is CASSQGYSSYNEQFF. The DNA of the CDR3 is TGTGCCAGCAGCCAAGGGTATAGCTCCTACAATGAGCAGTTCTTC. This chain joins TRBV4-2 and TRBJ2-1; D gene unclear. CDR1 is LGHNA, CDR2 YNFKEQ, per germline. The CDR3 loop spans 15 amino acids. V lost 1 base and J 0 bases, leaving 7 bases between the germline ends.